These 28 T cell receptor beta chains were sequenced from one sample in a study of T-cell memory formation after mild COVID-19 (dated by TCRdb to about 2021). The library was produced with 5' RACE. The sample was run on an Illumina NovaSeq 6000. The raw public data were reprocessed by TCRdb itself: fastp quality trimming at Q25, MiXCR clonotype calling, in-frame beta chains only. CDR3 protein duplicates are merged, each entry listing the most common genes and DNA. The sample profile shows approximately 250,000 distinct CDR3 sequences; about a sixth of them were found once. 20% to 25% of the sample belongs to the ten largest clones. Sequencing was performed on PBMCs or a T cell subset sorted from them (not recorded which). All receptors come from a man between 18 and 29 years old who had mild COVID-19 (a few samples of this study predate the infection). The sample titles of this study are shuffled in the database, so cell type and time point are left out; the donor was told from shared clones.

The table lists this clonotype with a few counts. The CDR3 spells CASSAVQVYEQYF. The DNA for the CDR3 is TGTGCCAGCAGCGCCGTACAGGTCTACGAGCAGTACTTC. The chain couples TRBV21-1 to TRBJ2-7; the table's D call, TRBD1, was not checked against the DNA. TRBV21-1 is flagged as a pseudogene. This CDR3 contains 13 residues.

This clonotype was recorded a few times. For the CDR3, the DNA is TGCGCCAGCAGTTCAGACGGTGAGCTCACTGAAGCTTTCTTT. Amino acid sequence: CASSSDGELTEAFF. The rearrangement links TRBV5-1 to TRBJ1-1, with D uncertain. CDR1 SGHRS and CDR2 YFSETQ come from the germline V gene. Trimming took off 5 bases at V and 4 bases at J, with 15 bases between the two ends. The CDR3 contains 14 residues.

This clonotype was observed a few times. The CDR3 reads CSAIGGPTDTQYF. As DNA, the CDR3 is TGCAGTGCAATCGGGGGGCCCACAGATACGCAGTATTTT. The rearrangement links TRBV20-1 to TRBJ2-3; possible D gene TRBD2, 7 bases. CDR3 length equals 13 residues. Germline V lookup: CDR1 DFQATT, CDR2 SNEGSKA (reference sequence). With 6 bases removed from V and 2 bases from J, the gap between germline ends came to 12 bases.

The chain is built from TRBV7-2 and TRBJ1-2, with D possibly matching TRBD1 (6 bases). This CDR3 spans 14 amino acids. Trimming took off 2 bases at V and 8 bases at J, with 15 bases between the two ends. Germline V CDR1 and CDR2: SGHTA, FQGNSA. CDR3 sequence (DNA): TGTGCCAGCAGCTTACAGGGTTGGGGGCGAGGCTACACCTTC. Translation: CASSLQGWGRGYTF.

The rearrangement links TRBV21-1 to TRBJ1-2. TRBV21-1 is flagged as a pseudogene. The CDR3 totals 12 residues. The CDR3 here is CASSTGVGGYTF. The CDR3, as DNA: TGTGCCAGCAGCACAGGGGTCGGAGGCTACACCTTC.

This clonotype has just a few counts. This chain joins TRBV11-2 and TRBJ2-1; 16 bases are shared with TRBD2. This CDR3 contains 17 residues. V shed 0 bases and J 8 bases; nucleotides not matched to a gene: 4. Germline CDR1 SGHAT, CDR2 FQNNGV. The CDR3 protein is CASSLDLGLAGGDEQFF. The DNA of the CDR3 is TGTGCCAGCAGCTTAGATTTGGGACTAGCGGGGGGGGATGAGCAGTTCTTC.

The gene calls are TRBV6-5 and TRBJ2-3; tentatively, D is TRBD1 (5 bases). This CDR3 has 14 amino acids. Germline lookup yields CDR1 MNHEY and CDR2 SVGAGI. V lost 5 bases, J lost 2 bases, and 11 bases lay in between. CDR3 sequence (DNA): TGTGCCAGCAGTAATCAGGGATTCACAGATACGCAGTATTTT. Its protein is CASSNQGFTDTQYF.

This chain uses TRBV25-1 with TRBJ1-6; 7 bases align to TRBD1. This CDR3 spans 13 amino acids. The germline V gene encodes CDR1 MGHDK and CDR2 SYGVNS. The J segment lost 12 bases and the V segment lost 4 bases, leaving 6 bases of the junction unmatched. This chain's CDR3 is CASSAGTAIPLHF. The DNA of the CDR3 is TGTGCCAGCAGTGCCGGGACAGCGATACCCCTCCACTTT.

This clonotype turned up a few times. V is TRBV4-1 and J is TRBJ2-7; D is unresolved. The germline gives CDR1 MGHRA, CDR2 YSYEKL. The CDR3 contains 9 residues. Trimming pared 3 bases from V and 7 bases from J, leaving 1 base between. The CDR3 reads CASSQEQYV. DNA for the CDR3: TGCGCCAGCAGCCAGGAGCAGTACGTC.

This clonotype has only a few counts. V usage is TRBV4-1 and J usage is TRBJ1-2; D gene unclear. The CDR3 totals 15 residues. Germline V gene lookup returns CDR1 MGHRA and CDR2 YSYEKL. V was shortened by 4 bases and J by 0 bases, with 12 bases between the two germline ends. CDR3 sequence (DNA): TGCGCCAGCAGCCCTCGGGAAGTAGCTAACTATGGCTACACCTTC. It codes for CASSPREVANYGYTF.

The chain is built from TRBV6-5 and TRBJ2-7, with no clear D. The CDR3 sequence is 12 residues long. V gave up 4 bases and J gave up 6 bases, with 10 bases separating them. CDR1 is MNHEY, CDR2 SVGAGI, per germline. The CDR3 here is CASSSSVGEQYF. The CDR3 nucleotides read TGTGCCAGCAGTTCCTCGGTCGGCGAGCAGTACTTC.

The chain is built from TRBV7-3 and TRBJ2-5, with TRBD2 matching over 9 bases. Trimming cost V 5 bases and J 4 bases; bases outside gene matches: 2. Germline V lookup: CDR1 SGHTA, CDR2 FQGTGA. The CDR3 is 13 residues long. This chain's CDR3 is CASSMGLAETQYF. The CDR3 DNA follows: TGTGCCAGCAGCATGGGACTAGCAGAGACCCAGTACTTC.

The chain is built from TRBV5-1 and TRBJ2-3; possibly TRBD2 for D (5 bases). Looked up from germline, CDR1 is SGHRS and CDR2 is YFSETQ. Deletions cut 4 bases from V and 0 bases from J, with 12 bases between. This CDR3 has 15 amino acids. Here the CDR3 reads CASSERTGSTDTQYF. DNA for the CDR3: TGCGCCAGCAGCGAAAGGACGGGGAGCACAGATACGCAGTATTTT.

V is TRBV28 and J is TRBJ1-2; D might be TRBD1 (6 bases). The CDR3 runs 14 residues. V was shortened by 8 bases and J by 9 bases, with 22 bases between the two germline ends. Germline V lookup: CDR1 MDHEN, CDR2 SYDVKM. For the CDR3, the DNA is TGTGCCAGCGGGTCGTGGGCAGGGGCATTTCGCTACACCTTC. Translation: CASGSWAGAFRYTF.

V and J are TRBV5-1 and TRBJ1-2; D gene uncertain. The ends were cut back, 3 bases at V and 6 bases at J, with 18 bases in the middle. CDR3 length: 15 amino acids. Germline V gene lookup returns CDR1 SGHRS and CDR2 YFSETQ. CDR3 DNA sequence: TGCGCCAGCAGCTCTACCGCCATTTCTAGTGATGGCTACACCTTC. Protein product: CASSSTAISSDGYTF.

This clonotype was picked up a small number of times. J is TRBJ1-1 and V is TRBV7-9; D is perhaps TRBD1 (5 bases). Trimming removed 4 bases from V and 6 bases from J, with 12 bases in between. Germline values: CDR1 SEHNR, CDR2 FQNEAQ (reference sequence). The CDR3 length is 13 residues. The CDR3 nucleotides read TGTGCCAGCAGCTCGAAGGGGCGCGCTGAAGCTTTCTTT. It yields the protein CASSSKGRAEAFF.

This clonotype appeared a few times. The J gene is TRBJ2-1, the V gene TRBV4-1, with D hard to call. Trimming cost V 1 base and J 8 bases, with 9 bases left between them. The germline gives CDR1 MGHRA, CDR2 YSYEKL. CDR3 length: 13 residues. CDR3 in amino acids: CASSQGSLDEQFF. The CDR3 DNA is TGCGCCAGCAGCCAAGGGTCCTTGGATGAGCAGTTCTTC.

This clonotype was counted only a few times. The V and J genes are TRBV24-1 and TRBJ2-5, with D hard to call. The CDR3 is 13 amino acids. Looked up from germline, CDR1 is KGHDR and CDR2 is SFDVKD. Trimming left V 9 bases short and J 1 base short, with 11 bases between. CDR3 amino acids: CATGLGAQETQYF. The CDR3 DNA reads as TGTGCCACCGGATTGGGCGCCCAAGAGACCCAGTACTTC.

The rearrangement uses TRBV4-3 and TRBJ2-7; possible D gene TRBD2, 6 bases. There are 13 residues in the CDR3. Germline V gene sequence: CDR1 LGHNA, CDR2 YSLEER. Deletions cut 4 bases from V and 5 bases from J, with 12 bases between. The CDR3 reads CASSLAATNEQYF. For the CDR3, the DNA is TGCGCCAGCAGCCTAGCGGCCACCAACGAGCAGTACTTC.

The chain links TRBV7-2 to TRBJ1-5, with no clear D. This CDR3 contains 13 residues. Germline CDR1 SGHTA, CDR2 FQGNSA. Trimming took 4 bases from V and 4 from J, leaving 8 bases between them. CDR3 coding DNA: TGTGCCAGCAGCTCCAACTCTAATCAGCCCCAGCATTTT. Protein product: CASSSNSNQPQHF.

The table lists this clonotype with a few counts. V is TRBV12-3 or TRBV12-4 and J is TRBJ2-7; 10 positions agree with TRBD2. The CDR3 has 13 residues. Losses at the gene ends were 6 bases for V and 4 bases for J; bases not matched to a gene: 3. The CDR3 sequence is CASRETSGYEQYF. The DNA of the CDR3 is TGTGCCAGCAGGGAGACTAGCGGGTACGAGCAGTACTTC.

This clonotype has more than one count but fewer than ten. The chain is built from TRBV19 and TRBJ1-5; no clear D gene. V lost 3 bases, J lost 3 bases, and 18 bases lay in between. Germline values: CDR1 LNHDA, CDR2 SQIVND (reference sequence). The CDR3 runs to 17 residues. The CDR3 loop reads CASSIRNVGVINQPQHF. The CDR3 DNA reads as TGTGCCAGTAGTATCAGAAACGTCGGGGTGATCAATCAGCCCCAGCATTTT.

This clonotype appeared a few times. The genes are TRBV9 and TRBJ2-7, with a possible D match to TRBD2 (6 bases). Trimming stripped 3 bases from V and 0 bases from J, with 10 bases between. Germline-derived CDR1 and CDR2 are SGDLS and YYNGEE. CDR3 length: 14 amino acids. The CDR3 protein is CASSETSLSYEQYF. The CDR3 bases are TGTGCCAGCAGCGAGACTAGTCTCTCCTACGAGCAGTACTTC.

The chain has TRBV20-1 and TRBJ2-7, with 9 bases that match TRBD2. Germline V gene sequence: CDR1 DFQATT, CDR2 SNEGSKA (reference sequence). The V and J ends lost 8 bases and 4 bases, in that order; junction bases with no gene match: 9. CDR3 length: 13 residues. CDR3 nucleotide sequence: TGCAGTCTGGCGAGGCTAGCGGGGTACGAGCAGTACTTC. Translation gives CSLARLAGYEQYF.

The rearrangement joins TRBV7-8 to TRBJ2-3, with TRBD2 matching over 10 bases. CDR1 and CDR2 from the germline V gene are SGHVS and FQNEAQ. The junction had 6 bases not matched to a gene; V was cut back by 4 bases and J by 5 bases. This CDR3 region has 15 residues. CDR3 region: CASSSERGGRDTQYF. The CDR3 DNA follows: TGTGCCAGCAGCTCCGAGCGGGGGGGCAGAGATACGCAGTATTTT.

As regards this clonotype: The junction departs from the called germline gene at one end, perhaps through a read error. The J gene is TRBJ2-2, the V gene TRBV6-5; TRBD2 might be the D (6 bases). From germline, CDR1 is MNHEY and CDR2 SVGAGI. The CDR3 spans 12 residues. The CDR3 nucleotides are TGTGCCAGCAGCGCGATGGGCGGGGAGCTGTTGTTT. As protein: CASSAMGGELLF.

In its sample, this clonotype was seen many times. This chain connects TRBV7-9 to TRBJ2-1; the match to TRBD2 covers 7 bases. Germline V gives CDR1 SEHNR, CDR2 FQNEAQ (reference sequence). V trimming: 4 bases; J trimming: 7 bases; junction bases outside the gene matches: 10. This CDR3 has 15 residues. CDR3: CASSSWLGLGNEQFF. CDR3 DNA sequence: TGTGCCAGCAGCTCCTGGCTCGGACTAGGGAATGAGCAGTTCTTC.

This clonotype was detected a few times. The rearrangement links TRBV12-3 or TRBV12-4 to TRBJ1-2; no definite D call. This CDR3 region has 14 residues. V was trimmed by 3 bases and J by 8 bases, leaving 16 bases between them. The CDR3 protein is CASSLQSPDFGYTF. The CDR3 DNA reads TGTGCCAGCAGTTTGCAGTCGCCGGACTTCGGCTACACCTTC.